The next 18 T cell receptor beta chains were all read from a single sample in a study of T-cell reconstitution after alpha-beta-depleted transplantation in children (dated by TCRdb to about 2016). Libraries were constructed by PCR. TCRdb names Illumina HiSeq 2500 as the instrument used. TCR libraries were prepared with molecular barcoding, using unique molecular identifiers to normalize TCRbeta repertoire quantification. The raw public data were reprocessed by TCRdb itself: fastp quality trimming at Q25, MiXCR clonotype calling, in-frame beta chains only. When rows share a CDR3 protein, they turn into one entry using the most common DNA and genes. This sample has around 440,000 distinct CDR3 sequences in its table, and around 15% of those were observed once. 25% to 35% of the sample goes to the ten largest clones. What this sample's treatment or condition label stands for: allogeneic hematopoietic cell transplantation with graft depleted of TCRalphabeta T cells and CD19 B cells.

The sample was PBMCs, mostly from graft donor cells, taken 360 days after TCRalphabeta/CD19-depleted stem cell transplant. The receptors originated from a boy under two years old who had a stem cell transplant for Wiskott-Aldrich syndrome, so the T cells may come from the graft donor.

This clonotype was observed a handful of times. The chain joins TRBV4-2 to TRBJ2-3, with TRBD2 matching 14 bases. Germline CDR1 reads LGHNA; CDR2 reads YNFKEQ. V was clipped by 5 bases and J by 2 bases; unmatched bases: 3. This CDR3 comprises 16 residues. CDR3 protein: CASSGTSGGLTDTQYF. Written as DNA, the CDR3 is TGTGCCAGCAGCGGGACTAGCGGGGGACTCACAGATACGCAGTATTTT.

This clonotype appeared once. Sequence at one end of the junction differs from germline and may be a read error. V gene TRBV6-2 or TRBV6-3 combines with J gene TRBJ2-7, with 8 bases identical to TRBD2. CDR3 length: 13 residues. CDR1 and CDR2 (germline): MNHEY, SVGEGT. The CDR3 nucleotides are TGTGCCAGCAGGGACCCTACCCCGGGAGGGGGAAGCTTC. Amino acid sequence: CASRDPTPGGGSF.

This clonotype was picked up a small number of times. V and J are TRBV5-1 and TRBJ2-3; 7 bases align to TRBD2. Looked up from germline, CDR1 is SGHRS and CDR2 is YFSETQ. This CDR3 region has 14 residues. V lost 4 bases to trimming and J lost 2 bases; unmatched junction nucleotides: 4. CDR3 nucleotide sequence: TGCGCCAGCAGCCAGAGCGGGACCACAGATACGCAGTATTTT. It encodes CASSQSGTTDTQYF.

This clonotype appeared a few times. The chain is built from TRBV18 and TRBJ2-5; D is unresolved. CDR3 length: 11 amino acids. Germline CDR1 and CDR2: KGHSH and LQKENI. Deletions cut 5 bases from V and 5 bases from J, with 6 bases between. CDR3 amino acids: CASSISETQYF. The CDR3 DNA reads TGTGCCAGCTCAATCTCGGAGACCCAGTACTTC. Using reference TRBV18 and TRBJ2-5 for the parts outside the CDR3, the full variable domain is NAGVMQNPRHLVRRRGQEARLRCSPMKGHSHVYWYRQLPEEGLKFMVYLQKENIIDESGMPKERFSAEFPKEGPSILRIQQVVRGDSAAYFCASSISETQYFGPGTRLLVL.

The J gene is TRBJ1-4, the V gene TRBV12-3 or TRBV12-4; no definite D call. CDR3 length equals 13 residues. Trimming shortened V by 5 bases and J by 4 bases, and 8 bases separated the two germline ends. CDR3 region: CASSLLLNEKLFF. CDR3 coding DNA: TGTGCCAGCAGTCTTCTACTTAATGAAAAACTGTTTTTT.

The V call is TRBV3-1, the J call TRBJ2-5; no reliable D call. The CDR3 contains 15 residues. With 4 bases removed from V and 1 base from J, the gap between germline ends came to 13 bases. Germline V gives CDR1 LGHDT, CDR2 YNNKEL (reference sequence). CDR3 DNA: TGTGCCAGCAGCCCCGGCCGCATTTTCCAAGAGACCCAGTACTTC. Residues: CASSPGRIFQETQYF.

The CDR3 is CATSDPLFAGGSYNEQFF. CDR3 bases: TGTGCCACCAGTGACCCCCTATTTGCGGGAGGGTCCTACAATGAGCAGTTCTTC. The V call is TRBV24-1, the J call TRBJ2-1, with 9 bases fitting TRBD2. The CDR3 is made up of 18 amino acids. V was clipped by 4 bases and J by 1 base; unmatched bases: 10. CDR1 KGHDR and CDR2 SFDVKD come from the germline V gene.

This clonotype was observed a handful of times. The CDR3 is CAASFRQNSPLHF. The CDR3 DNA reads as TGTGCCGCAAGCTTTCGGCAAAATTCACCCCTCCACTTT. The chain uses TRBV18 and TRBJ1-6; D gene ambiguous. The V gene lost 11 bases and the J gene lost 7 bases, with 15 bases spanning the gap. The germline gives CDR1 KGHSH, CDR2 LQKENI. The CDR3 is made up of 13 amino acids.

This clonotype was seen more than once but under ten times. This chain uses TRBV27 with TRBJ2-7, with a weak D call TRBD1 (5 bases). The germline gives CDR1 MNHEY, CDR2 SMNVEV (reference sequence). The germline V and J ends were trimmed by 6 bases and 1 base, with 19 bases remaining between them. CDR3 size: 16 residues. The CDR3 protein is CASSPSSGPFSYEQYF. In DNA, the CDR3 is TGTGCCAGCAGCCCCTCCTCAGGGCCTTTTTCCTACGAGCAGTACTTC.

The CDR3 DNA reads as TGTGCCAGCAGTCTGTGGGGGGCGCGAACCGGGGAGCTGTTTTTT. It translates to CASSLWGARTGELFF. This sequence joins TRBV27 and TRBJ2-2; D could derive from TRBD1 or TRBD2 (6 bases each). Germline assignment: CDR1 MNHEY and CDR2 SMNVEV (reference sequence). V was shortened by 5 bases and J by 5 bases, with 15 bases between the two germline ends. The CDR3 is 15 residues long.

The chain links TRBV29-1 to TRBJ2-7; no firm D call. The CDR3 covers 14 residues. Germline V gene sequence: CDR1 SQVTM, CDR2 ANQGSEA. Trimming shortened V by 6 bases and J by 0 bases, and 15 bases separated the two germline ends. The CDR3 sequence is CSVAYPQSSYEQYF. The CDR3 DNA follows: TGCAGCGTCGCCTATCCCCAAAGCTCCTACGAGCAGTACTTC.

The chain joins TRBV6-1 to TRBJ2-5; 9 nucleotides align to TRBD1. Germline CDR1 MNHNS, CDR2 SASEGT. CDR3 length equals 15 residues. The V segment lost 8 bases and the J segment 5 bases; nucleotides outside the gene matches: 12. CDR3 amino acids: CASSAYGTGFETQYF. In DNA form, the CDR3 reads TGTGCCAGCTCAGCATACGGGACAGGGTTTGAGACCCAGTACTTC.

This clonotype was detected a few times. This sequence joins TRBV2 and TRBJ1-2; 7 bases are a match to TRBD1. Germline CDR1 SNHLY, CDR2 FYNNEI. The V segment lost 4 bases and the J segment 3 bases; nucleotides outside the gene matches: 2. The CDR3 sequence is 13 residues long. For the CDR3, the DNA is TGTGCCAGCAGTGGACAGGGCTACTATGGCTACACCTTC. Its translation: CASSGQGYYGYTF.

V is TRBV7-2 and J is TRBJ2-5; 7 bases map to TRBD2. Germline CDR1 and CDR2: SGHTA and FQGNSA. The V gene end was trimmed by 5 bases and the J gene end by 3 bases; junction bases not matched to a gene: 9. This CDR3 comprises 15 residues. The CDR3 sequence: CASSLLRGVEETQYF. The CDR3 bases are TGTGCCAGCAGCCTACTCCGGGGGGTAGAAGAGACCCAGTACTTC.

The CDR3 DNA sequence: TGTGCCAGCAGGTCTCCGGGGCGTGAGCAGTTCTTC. Amino acid sequence: CASRSPGREQFF. The rearrangement links TRBV5-5 to TRBJ2-1; D could derive from TRBD1 or TRBD2 (5 bases each). Trimming cost V 5 bases and J 9 bases, with 12 bases left between them. Germline lookup yields CDR1 SGHKS and CDR2 YYEKEE (reference sequence). The CDR3 totals 12 residues.

The chain uses TRBV7-8 and TRBJ2-2; 10 nucleotides line up with TRBD2. Germline V gives CDR1 SGHVS, CDR2 FQNEAQ. The CDR3 contains 17 residues. CDR3 amino acids: CAMSSGGLRRNTGELFF. The CDR3 DNA is TGTGCTATGTCTAGCGGGGGACTAAGACGGAACACCGGGGAGCTGTTTTTT.

This clonotype occurred a few times. V and J are TRBV28 and TRBJ1-2, with D perhaps TRBD1 (6 bases). The germline V gene encodes CDR1 MDHEN and CDR2 SYDVKM. The CDR3 is 11 amino acids. This CDR3 reads CGTGQTYGYTF. In nucleotides, the CDR3 is TGTGGAACCGGACAGACCTATGGCTACACCTTC.

This clonotype was counted between two and nine times. This chain links TRBV20-1 with TRBJ1-2; 7 bases agree with TRBD1. Trimming at V came to 6 bases and at J to 4 bases, leaving 8 bases not matched to a gene. The germline gives CDR1 DFQATT, CDR2 SNEGSKA (reference sequence). The CDR3 is 13 amino acids. CDR3 sequence (DNA): TGCAGTGCCAAGGTCCGGACAGGCTATGGCTACACCTTC. It specifies CSAKVRTGYGYTF.